One sample yielded the 22 T cell receptor beta chains listed below, sequenced in a study of control samples from healthy donors and cancer patients. Produced via immunoSEQ multiplex PCR; TCRdb's table is partial and in-frame only. The table records 90,000 to 110,000 clones, around 89% of them present only once. The sequencing input was blood. These receptor sequences come from a woman in her forties or fifties in good health.

The rearrangement uses TRBV11-2 and TRBJ2-2, with 7 bases matching TRBD2. CDR3 length: 17 amino acids. Germline CDR1 is SGHAT and CDR2 is FQNNGV. The trim removed 1 base at V and 1 base at J, leaving 6 bases unmatched. CDR3 loop: CASSLALAAMNTGELFF. For the CDR3, the DNA is TGTGCCAGCAGCTTAGCTCTAGCGGCAATGAACACCGGGGAGCTGTTTTTT.

The chain links TRBV12-3 or TRBV12-4 to TRBJ1-2, with D tentatively TRBD1 (5 bases). The CDR3 sequence is 13 residues long. V was trimmed by 1 base and J by 5 bases, leaving 8 bases between them. CDR3 DNA: TGTGCCAGCAGTTTAGGGGGACTTTATGGCTACACCTTC. The encoded protein is CASSLGGLYGYTF.

The chain couples TRBV7-8 to TRBJ2-3; 9 bases are a match to TRBD2. The CDR3 has 17 residues. The V gene's germline CDR1 is SGHVS and CDR2 FQNEAQ. V lost 4 bases, J lost 4 bases, and 12 bases stayed unmatched. The CDR3 sequence: CASSWVGASGVSDTQYF. CDR3 sequence (DNA): TGTGCCAGCAGCTGGGTCGGGGCTAGCGGGGTCTCAGATACGCAGTATTTT.

The chain links TRBV30 to TRBJ2-3, with D unresolved. Trimming cost V 1 base and J 0 bases, with 8 bases left between them. The CDR3 is 14 amino acids. Germline V gives CDR1 GTSNPN, CDR2 SVGIG (reference sequence). Here the CDR3 reads CAWSEATSTDTQYF. Here the CDR3 DNA reads TGTGCCTGGAGTGAGGCCACTAGCACAGATACGCAGTATTTT.

This clone came up a few times. The rearrangement uses TRBV7-3 and TRBJ2-3; the D gene is possibly TRBD2 (5 bases). Germline V gene lookup returns CDR1 SGHTA and CDR2 FQGTGA. Trimming cost V 6 bases and J 2 bases, with 15 bases left between them. This CDR3 is built from 15 residues. The CDR3 protein is CASRPSGGNTDTQYF. The DNA of the CDR3 is TGTGCCAGCAGACCTTCCGGAGGCAACACAGATACGCAGTATTTT. The whole variable domain, remainder taken from reference TRBV7-3 and TRBJ2-3, is GAGVSQTPSNKVTEKGKYVELRCDPISGHTALYWYRQSLGQGPEFLIYFQGTGAADDSGLPNDRFFAVRPEGSVSTLKIQRTERGDSAVYLCASRPSGGNTDTQYFGPGTRLTVL.

This chain uses TRBV20-1 with TRBJ2-7; possibly TRBD2 for D (5 bases). In germline, CDR1 is DFQATT, CDR2 SNEGSKA (reference sequence). With 7 bases removed from V and 11 bases from J, the gap between germline ends came to 15 bases. The CDR3 spans 10 residues. CDR3 nucleotide sequence: TGCAGTGACGGCGAGGCGGGCAAGTACGTC. Amino acid sequence: CSDGEAGKYV.

J is TRBJ1-1 and V is TRBV9, with a tentative D call TRBD1 (5 bases). Germline CDR1 SGDLS, CDR2 YYNGEE. Deletions cut 5 bases from V and 4 bases from J, with 21 bases between. CDR3 length equals 16 residues. The CDR3 is CASSRPGAVGSTEAFF. CDR3 nucleotide sequence: TGTGCCAGCAGTCGCCCCGGGGCCGTAGGTAGCACTGAAGCTTTCTTT.

This clone was seen a handful of times. The chain links TRBV9 to TRBJ1-1; D is unresolved. The CDR3 totals 15 residues. V was pared by 6 bases and J by 0 bases, with 15 bases between. Germline V lookup: CDR1 SGDLS, CDR2 YYNGEE. The CDR3 nucleotides read TGTGCCAGCACCTCAGACCCCGTCATGAACACTGAAGCTTTCTTT. Translated, it gives CASTSDPVMNTEAFF.

The chain has TRBV9 and TRBJ1-1; D remains unclear. CDR1 and CDR2 from the germline V gene are SGDLS and YYNGEE. V lost 0 bases to trimming and J lost 1 base, with 7 bases between them. The CDR3 spans 14 residues. The CDR3: CASSVGWGNTEAFF. The CDR3 coding sequence is TGTGCCAGCAGCGTAGGGTGGGGGAACACTGAAGCTTTCTTT.

The rearrangement joins TRBV6-4 to TRBJ1-6, with D tentatively TRBD1 (5 bases). The CDR3 has 17 amino acids. Germline values: CDR1 MRHNA, CDR2 SNTAGT. Trimming took 2 bases from V and 5 from J, leaving 16 bases between them. The DNA of the CDR3 is TGTGCCAGCAGTGACGGGGGAGACCTTCGAAATAATTCACCCCTCCACTTT. Translating gives CASSDGGDLRNNSPLHF.

V and J are TRBV7-2 and TRBJ1-1; possibly TRBD1 for D (6 bases). This CDR3 has 13 residues. In germline, CDR1 is SGHTA, CDR2 FQGNSA. V dropped 3 bases and J dropped 1 base, with 6 bases sitting between them. The CDR3 coding sequence is TGTGCCAGCAGCTTGGGACAGAACACTGAAGCTTTCTTT. It specifies CASSLGQNTEAFF. Full variable domain (remainder filled in from reference TRBV7-2 and TRBJ1-1): GAGVSQSPSNKVTEKGKDVELRCDPISGHTALYWYRQSLGQGLEFLIYFQGNSAPDKSGLPSDRFSAERTGGSVSTLTIQRTQQEDSAVYLCASSLGQNTEAFFGQGTRLTVV.

The rearrangement links TRBV4-1 to TRBJ1-2; the D gene is possibly TRBD1 (6 bases). CDR1 and CDR2 from the germline V gene are MGHRA and YSYEKL. V was pared by 0 bases and J by 0 bases, with 11 bases between. The CDR3 has 16 residues. CDR3 coding DNA: TGCGCCAGCAGCCAAGATCGGGGGCAGGCTAACTATGGCTACACCTTC. Translating it yields CASSQDRGQANYGYTF.

This clone was counted a single time. The junction departs from germline at one end; a sequencing error may be responsible. The chain is built from TRBV3-1 (or the pseudogene TRBV3-2) and TRBJ1-2; 7 bases fit TRBD1. Germline assignment: CDR1 LGHDT and CDR2 YNNKEL (reference sequence). The CDR3 loop spans 13 amino acids. The CDR3 reads CARSQQGGGHLGF. CDR3 in DNA: TGTGCCCGCAGCCAGCAGGGGGGGGGCCACCTCGGATTC.

The V gene is TRBV6-5, the J gene TRBJ2-5; possibly TRBD2 for D (5 bases). The CDR3 is 12 residues long. V lost 6 bases to trimming and J lost 5 bases, with 10 bases between them. Germline V CDR1 and CDR2: MNHEY, SVGAGI. The CDR3 DNA is TGTGCCAGCAGCCCCAGAGGGGAGACCCAGTACTTC. This sequence encodes CASSPRGETQYF.

The V call is TRBV12-5, the J call TRBJ1-2; no reliable D call. The length of the CDR3 is 12 residues. Germline CDR1 and CDR2: LGHNT and FRNRAP. The V end was cut by 3 bases, the J end by 8 bases, with 10 bases between. CDR3 protein: CASGFDQAGYTF. CDR3 nucleotide sequence: TGTGCTAGTGGTTTCGACCAGGCCGGCTACACCTTC.

This chain links TRBV7-9 with TRBJ2-6, with unresolved D. The CDR3 runs 15 residues. V shed 2 bases and J shed 1 base, with 6 bases lying between them. Germline V lookup: CDR1 SEHNR, CDR2 FQNEAQ (reference sequence). The CDR3 DNA follows: TGTGCCAGCAGCTTAACCGGGTCTGGGGCCAACGTCCTGACTTTC. Protein sequence: CASSLTGSGANVLTF. Combining the CDR3 with reference TRBV7-9 and TRBJ2-6 gives the whole variable domain DTGVSQNPRHKITKRGQNVTFRCDPISEHNRLYWYRQTLGQGPEFLTYFQNEAQLEKSRLLSDRFSAERPKGSFSTLEIQRTEQGDSAMYLCASSLTGSGANVLTFGAGSRLTVL.

V usage is TRBV7-8 and J usage is TRBJ1-5; D is unresolved. Germline V lookup: CDR1 SGHVS, CDR2 FQNEAQ. CDR3 length: 15 residues. The V end was cut by 3 bases, the J end by 3 bases, with 12 bases between. The CDR3 coding sequence is TGTGCCAGCAGCTTGATAGGCGGCACCAATCAGCCCCAGCATTTT. Translating gives CASSLIGGTNQPQHF.

The chain recombines TRBV20-1 with TRBJ1-4; no clear D. CDR3 length equals 11 residues. Germline V gives CDR1 DFQATT, CDR2 SNEGSKA (reference sequence). The V gene lost 4 bases and the J gene lost 4 bases, with 4 bases spanning the gap. The CDR3 reads CSAKSNEKLFF. In nucleotides, the CDR3 is TGCAGTGCTAAGAGTAATGAAAAACTGTTTTTT.

This clone was recorded once. The V gene is TRBV7-2, the J gene TRBJ2-7, with D perhaps matching TRBD1 (5 bases). Germline V CDR1 and CDR2: SGHTA, FQGNSA. The CDR3 has 14 residues. V was clipped by 1 base and J by 5 bases, with 12 bases between them. In DNA, the CDR3 is TGTGCCAGCAGCTTAGGTTCAGGGTGGGACGAGCAGTACGTC. Protein product: CASSLGSGWDEQYV.

The gene calls are TRBV29-1 and TRBJ2-5; D may be TRBD1 or TRBD2 (6 bases each). Between the trimmed V and J ends, which lost 7 bases and 5 bases, there was a span of 14 bases. Germline loops: CDR1 SQVTM, CDR2 ANQGSEA. The CDR3 spans 12 residues. The chain's CDR3 is CSARRGRETQYF. The CDR3 DNA reads as TGCAGCGCCCGCCGGGGGCGGGAGACCCAGTACTTC.

This clone was seen just once. The chain links TRBV5-6 to TRBJ2-2; the D is unclear. There are 14 residues in the CDR3. Germline CDR1 and CDR2: SGHDT and YYEEEE. Trimming took 5 bases from V and 7 from J, leaving 15 bases between them. The CDR3 nucleotides are TGTGCCAGCAGTTTTGGCTCGGGTTTCGGGGAGCTGTTTTTT. Amino acids: CASSFGSGFGELFF.

The V and J genes are TRBV24-1 and TRBJ2-1; D call uncertain. The CDR3 is made up of 15 amino acids. V lost 2 bases and J lost 0, with 7 bases in between. In germline, CDR1 is KGHDR, CDR2 SFDVKD. CDR3 nucleotides: TGTGCCACCAGTGATTCGTACAGCTCCTACAATGAGCAGTTCTTC. This gives the protein CATSDSYSSYNEQFF.